This T cell receptor beta chain was observed in a study of OX40 agonist ivuxolimab in advanced cancers. As for the study in general: Ivuxolimab was delivered to patients intravenously every 2 weeks at doses spanning 0.01 to 10 mg/kg.

V dropped 5 bases and J dropped 3; count of bases not matched to a gene: 7. CDR3 length: 14 amino acids. CDR1 and CDR2 (germline): SGHAT, FQNNGV. Method: immunoSEQ multiplex PCR; TCRdb's copy keeps in-frame clones and lacks some. The data contain more than 15,000 clones, less than 80% of them singletons. This clone showed up just once. Exclusion applied to patients with autoimmune disease history or systemic immunosuppression. Sampled blood was obtained at baseline, cycle 4 day 1, and cycle 7 day 1. This TCR came from an adult with an advanced solid tumor such as melanoma, head and neck, liver or kidney cancer. The sequenced sample was CD4+ or CD8+ T cells sorted from blood, obtained in a trial of the OX40 agonist ivuxolimab. V usage is TRBV11-2 and J usage is TRBJ2-7, with 7 bases aligning to TRBD1. The CDR3 DNA sequence: TGTGCCAGCAGCCACCGGGACAGAAACTACGAGCAGTACTTC. It specifies CASSHRDRNYEQYF.